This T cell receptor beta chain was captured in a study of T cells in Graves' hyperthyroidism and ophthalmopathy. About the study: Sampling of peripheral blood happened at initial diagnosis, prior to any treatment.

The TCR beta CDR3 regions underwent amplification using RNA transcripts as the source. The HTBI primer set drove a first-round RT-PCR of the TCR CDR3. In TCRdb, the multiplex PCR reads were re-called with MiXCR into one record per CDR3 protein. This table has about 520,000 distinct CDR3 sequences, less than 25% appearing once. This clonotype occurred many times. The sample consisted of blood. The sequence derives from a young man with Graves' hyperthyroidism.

CDR3 nucleotide sequence: TGTGCCAGCAGCTTACCGACAGGGGAAGAGACCCAGTACTTC. Residues: CASSLPTGEETQYF. The rearrangement links TRBV7-9 to TRBJ2-5; 8 bases map to TRBD1. Germline V gives CDR1 SEHNR, CDR2 FQNEAQ (reference sequence). CDR3 length: 14 residues. The V gene end was trimmed by 2 bases and the J gene end by 3 bases; junction bases not matched to a gene: 2. Variable domain in full (rest from reference TRBV7-9 and TRBJ2-5): DTGVSQNPRHKITKRGQNVTFRCDPISEHNRLYWYRQTLGQGPEFLTYFQNEAQLEKSRLLSDRFSAERPKGSFSTLEIQRTEQGDSAMYLCASSLPTGEETQYFGPGTRLLVL.